This T cell receptor beta chain was retrieved from a study of blood T cell repertoires in COVID-19. Study details: Researchers got acute and convalescent COVID-19 samples from the United States, Italy and Spain.

CDR1 and CDR2 (germline): SGHTA, FQGTGA. CDR3 size: 18 residues. V dropped 2 bases and J dropped 0; count of bases not matched to a gene: 10. Original processing methods: Estimation of nucleated cell counts relied on the amplification of reference gene primers. Libraries were prepared by immunoSEQ multiplex PCR; TCRdb keeps only in-frame clonotypes and omits some of them. Clone size and the V and J calls come from that table; the DNA yielded D and trimming. The top ten clones hold about 3.8% of a sample with about 200,000 clones, approximately 86% of them seen once. Sequenced material: PBMCs or T cells enriched from blood (not recorded which). This chain links TRBV7-3 with TRBJ2-3, with TRBD2 matching 8 bases. This TCR was recovered from a woman in her 40s with acute COVID-19. The CDR3, as DNA: TGTGCCAGCAGCTTATCGGCGGGAGGATCTCCTAGCACAGATACGCAGTATTTT. The encoded protein is CASSLSAGGSPSTDTQYF.